This TCR beta chain emerged from a study of post-analysis software for immune sequencing data. Study-level information: The disease courses covered relapsing-remitting, secondary progressive and progressive-relapsing multiple sclerosis. Study-wide points: Controls showed lower frequencies than patients for roughly five TRBV segments, and TRBV5-6, TRBV5-1 and TRBV20-1 were among these.

This clonotype came up many times. Its antigen is unidentified. Unique molecular identifiers tagged the TCR beta cDNA libraries. The T cell input of about 0.85 to 10 million gave a few hundred thousand cDNA molecules. MiXCR, run by TCRdb on the PCR reads, gives a single entry per CDR3 protein. The profile covers approximately 250,000 distinct CDR3 sequences, with about 40% appearing a single time and 4% to 5.5% taken by the ten largest. The junction had 10 bases not matched to a gene; V was cut back by 8 bases and J by 4 bases. Per germline, CDR1 SQVTM and CDR2 ANQGSEA. This CDR3 has 14 amino acids. Source material: blood. This clonotype originated in a girl aged 5-17 years with multiple sclerosis. This sequence joins TRBV29-1 and TRBJ2-1, with 8 bases fitting TRBD1. CDR3 region: CSFWTGLRYNEQFF. The CDR3 DNA follows: TGCAGCTTTTGGACAGGGCTTAGGTACAATGAGCAGTTCTTC.